The sequence of this TCR beta chain was determined in a study of shared clonotypes between healthy human individuals (dated by TCRdb to about 2020). Looking at the study overall: A couple of women and a few men aged 18 to 49 years were included in the cohort. Per donor, three plates each were used for CD4 naive and CD4 memory, two for CD8 naive, and one for CD8 memory. To estimate repertoire size and how much clonotypes are shared between individuals, the study performed deep sequencing of blood TCR repertoires from about five healthy adults. To increase sequencing depth and limit assay-specific biases, TCR repertoire library preparation and sequencing were carried out by different laboratories using diverse techniques. Per donor, leukapheresis produced somewhere between about 0.8 and 9.5 billion PBMCs.

V and J lose 7 bases and 1 base, and a span of 11 bases separates them. As encoded in the germline V gene, CDR1 is MDHEN while CDR2 is SYDVKM. The CDR3 sequence holds 14 residues, the cysteine and phenylalanine included. Of all the DNA, just the CDR3 is kept, 42 bases in frame from base 1. TCR CDR3 regions were amplified from genomic DNA by multiplex PCR using the deep immunoSEQ assay. Extracted genomic DNA from each cell subset was distributed evenly across all wells of several immunoSEQ 96-well plates, and each plate was treated as a replicate. For sorted subsets, approximately 190 ng of genomic DNA, equivalent to about 30,000 T cell genomes, went into each replicate PCR. Purified libraries were quantified with a Qubit 3.0 fluorometer, sized on a Bioanalyzer 2100, and re-quantified with the KAPA Library Quantification kit. Every immunoSEQ 96-well plate was sequenced on a separate single-read 150-cycle Illumina NextSeq 550 flow cell. Per the original workflow: Because the immunoSEQ output held only junctional sequences and lacked quality scores, the filtering could not match the filtering applied to full-length reads. To assign V/J genes and CDR3, sequences were annotated using PyIR, a Python wrapper for IgBLAST v1.9, with IMGT germline references. Reads were filtered out if the reads had weak V/J assignments (E-value above 1e-6), no CDR3, stop codons, out-of-frame junctions, or ambiguous translated residues. V3J clonotypes were defined by identical inferred V gene, J gene, and CDR3 amino acid sequence. Percentage overlap between repertoires was computed as shared unique clonotypes divided by the size of the smaller repertoire. Richness of each repertoire was evaluated using RTK rarefaction, the Chao1 estimator, and Recon v2.1 estimates of unobserved clonotypes. For all TCRbeta clonotypes obtained by the gDNA method from several donors, generation probabilities were computed with OLGA. The table was pulled from immuneACCESS by TCRdb, which kept in-frame rearrangements only. Such tables lose some clones; where checked, under half of the loss comes from unresolved V genes, and the rest has no known cause. Clone size and V and J calls were adopted from that table, with D and trimming inferred from the DNA. This sample holds approximately 250,000 clones; about 65% were observed only once. More than 9.5% of the sample lies in the top ten.

On the study overall, not on this receptor specifically: Even with the large sequencing depth, rarefaction of the sorted-subset datasets indicated that sequencing was incomplete. Higher generation probabilities were observed for clonotypes shared by all four sorted-subset donors than for non-shared clonotypes. Naive subsets generally had larger estimated clonotype richness than memory subsets. Sharing across several donors was observed for 5% to 6.5% of naive CD4, about 3.2% of naive CD8, 2% to 2.5% of memory CD4, and about 0.38% of memory CD8 clonotypes. Pairwise subsampling led to the expectation that sequencing depth would affect the degree of clonotype sharing among donors. Because the study included only a small number of donors, the genetic and exposure-history diversity represented was limited. Sampling was limited to blood, and TCR repertoires in tissue likely differ from TCR repertoires in blood.

About this clone: It lacks a known antigen. No base quality values were provided; no much bigger clone lies one nucleotide off.

The donors were healthy, HIV-negative adults who had no recently reported acute infections or vaccinations. Every donor was a Caucasian adult residing in Nashville, Tennessee, USA. CD4+ T cells were enriched by magnetic negative selection, after which naive cells were positively selected on CD45RA and the negative fraction was taken as the memory subset. Blood was obtained by leukapheresis, after which PBMCs were separated by Ficoll-Histopaque density gradient centrifugation and cryopreserved in liquid nitrogen vapor phase. Analytical flow cytometry was used to check the purity and quantity of each magnetically sorted T cell population. Each sorted fraction had its genomic DNA isolated and then quantified by UV absorbance on a Nanodrop 2000c.

The sequence came from a man between 25 and 39 years old in good health. The sample consisted of memory CD4+ T cells sorted from blood. This specimen's cell subset or site label, interpreted: CD45RA-negative fraction. The chain uses TRBV28 and TRBJ1-5, with no confidently assigned D gene. The bases read TGTGCCAGCATAAGGTGGGCCAGCAATCAGCCCCAGCATTTT. This codes for CASIRWASNQPQHF.